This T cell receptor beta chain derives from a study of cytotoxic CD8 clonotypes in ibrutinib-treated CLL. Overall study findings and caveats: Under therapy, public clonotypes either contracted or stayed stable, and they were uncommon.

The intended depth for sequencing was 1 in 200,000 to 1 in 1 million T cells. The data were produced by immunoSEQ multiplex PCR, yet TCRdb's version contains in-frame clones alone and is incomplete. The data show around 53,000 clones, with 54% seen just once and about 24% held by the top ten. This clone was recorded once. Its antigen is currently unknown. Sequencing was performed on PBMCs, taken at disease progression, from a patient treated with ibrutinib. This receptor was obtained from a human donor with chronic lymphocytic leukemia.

The CDR3 nucleotides read TGCAGCGTTCCCCGGGACAGGGTCTATGGCTACACCTTC. This sequence encodes CSVPRDRVYGYTF. The chain uses TRBV29-1 and TRBJ1-2; 9 bases are shared with TRBD1. CDR1 and CDR2 (germline): SQVTM, ANQGSEA. The CDR3 extends over 13 amino acids. V lost 5 bases and J lost 4; bases outside the gene matches: 5.